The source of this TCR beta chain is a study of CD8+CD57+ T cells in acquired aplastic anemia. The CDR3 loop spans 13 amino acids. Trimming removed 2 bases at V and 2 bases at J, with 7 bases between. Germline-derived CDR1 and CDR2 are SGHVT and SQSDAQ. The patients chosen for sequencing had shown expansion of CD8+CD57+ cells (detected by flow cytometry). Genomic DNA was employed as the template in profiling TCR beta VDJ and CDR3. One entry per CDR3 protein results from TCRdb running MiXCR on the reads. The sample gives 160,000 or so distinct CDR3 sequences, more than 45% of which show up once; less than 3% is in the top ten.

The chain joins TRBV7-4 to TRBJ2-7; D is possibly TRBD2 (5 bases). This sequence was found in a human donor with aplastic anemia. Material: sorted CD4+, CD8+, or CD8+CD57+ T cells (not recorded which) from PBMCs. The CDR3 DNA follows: TGTGCCAGCAGCTTACTGGGAGCCTACGAGCAGTACTTC. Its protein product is CASSLLGAYEQYF.